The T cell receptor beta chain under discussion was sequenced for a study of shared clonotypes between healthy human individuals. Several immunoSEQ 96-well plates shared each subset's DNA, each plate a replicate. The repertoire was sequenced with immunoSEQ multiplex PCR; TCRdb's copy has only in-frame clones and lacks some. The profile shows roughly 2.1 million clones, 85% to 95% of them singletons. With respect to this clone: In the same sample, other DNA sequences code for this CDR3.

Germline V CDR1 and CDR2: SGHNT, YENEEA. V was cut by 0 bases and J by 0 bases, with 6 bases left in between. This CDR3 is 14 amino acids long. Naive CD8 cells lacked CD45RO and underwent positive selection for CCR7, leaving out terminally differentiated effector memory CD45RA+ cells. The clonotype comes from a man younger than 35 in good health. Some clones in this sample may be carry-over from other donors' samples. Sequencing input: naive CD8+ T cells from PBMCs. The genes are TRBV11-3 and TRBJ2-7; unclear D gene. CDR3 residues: CASSLDRFSYEQYF. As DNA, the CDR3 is TGTGCCAGCAGCTTAGACAGGTTCTCCTACGAGCAGTACTTC. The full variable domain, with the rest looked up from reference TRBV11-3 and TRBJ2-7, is EAGVVQSPRYKIIEKKQPVAFWCNPISGHNTLYWYLQNLGQGPELLIRYENEEAVDDSQLPKDRFSAERLKGVDSTLKIQPAELGDSAVYLCASSLDRFSYEQYFGPGTRLTVT.